This TCR beta chain was identified in a study of cytomegalovirus exposure and HLA in healthy donors. Study results and limitations: In terms of immune exposure information, only CMV serostatus was available. 87-base-pair reads could not separate some V segments, including TRBV6-2 and TRBV6-3.

Donors sampled were nominally healthy, though unrecorded immune exposures were likely. This clone was recorded only once. Its antigen is undetermined. V was clipped by 6 bases and J by 4 bases, with 13 bases between them. Germline CDR1 reads MDHEN; CDR2 reads SYDVKM. This CDR3 is built from 14 residues. Vbeta (60) and Jbeta (13) primers were used in the PCR. Sequencing was performed with immunoSEQ multiplex PCR; in TCRdb, only in-frame clones are kept and a portion is missing. Found here are 160,000 or so clones, approximately 78% of them singletons; the top ten hold approximately 1.5%. The sequenced material came from PBMCs. This TCR came from a male donor in good health and CMV-seronegative. The chain has TRBV28 and TRBJ2-1, with a possible D match to TRBD2 (6 bases). CDR3 residues: CASSDRDLYNEQFF. Written as DNA, the CDR3 is TGTGCCAGCAGCGACCGGGACTTGTACAATGAGCAGTTCTTC.